The 13 T cell receptor beta chains below come from one sample, sequenced in a study of OX40 agonist ivuxolimab in advanced cancers. Repertoires were generated with immunoSEQ multiplex PCR, while TCRdb's copy carries only in-frame clones and drops some. The table includes 50,000 to 75,000 clones, approximately 88% detected once. Source: CD4+ or CD8+ T cells sorted from blood, taken in a trial of the OX40 agonist ivuxolimab. Receptors were obtained from an adult with an advanced solid tumor such as melanoma, head and neck, liver or kidney cancer.

V usage is TRBV19 and J usage is TRBJ2-2; 11 positions match TRBD1. The germline CDR1 and CDR2 sequences are LNHDA and SQIVND (reference sequence). The CDR3 sequence is 13 residues long. Unmatched junction bases numbered 3, after V lost 9 bases and J lost 6 bases. The CDR3, as DNA: TGTGCCAGCGGGACAGGGGGGCCCGGGGAGCTGTTTTTT. Protein: CASGTGGPGELFF.

This chain connects TRBV19 to TRBJ2-7; 7 bases match TRBD2. V dropped 10 bases and J dropped 5; count of bases not matched to a gene: 14. Germline assignment: CDR1 LNHDA and CDR2 SQIVND (reference sequence). This CDR3 region has 14 residues. This CDR3 reads CATGTNLRVHEQYF. The CDR3 DNA is TGTGCCACTGGGACTAACCTCAGGGTCCACGAGCAGTACTTC.

V and J are TRBV19 and TRBJ1-5; 8 bases line up with TRBD1. This CDR3 has 15 amino acids. Germline CDR1 is LNHDA and CDR2 is SQIVND (reference sequence). Trimming removed 3 bases from V and 3 bases from J; junction bases left unmatched: 4. The CDR3 sequence is CASSISRGHNQPQHF. DNA of the CDR3: TGTGCCAGTAGTATCTCCAGGGGGCACAATCAGCCCCAGCATTTT. Together with reference TRBV19 and TRBJ1-5, the CDR3 gives the full variable domain: DGGITQSPKYLFRKEGQNVTLSCEQNLNHDAMYWYRQDPGQGLRLIYYSQIVNDFQKGDIAEGYSVSREKKESFPLTVTSAQKNPTAFYLCASSISRGHNQPQHFGDGTRLSIL.

This chain uses TRBV13 with TRBJ2-1, with D unclear. Germline V gene data show CDR1 as PRHDT and CDR2 as FYEKMQ (reference sequence). CDR3 length equals 13 residues. The V end was cut by 5 bases, the J end by 2 bases, with 7 bases between. The CDR3 loop is CASSPRTYNEQFF. The CDR3 nucleotides are TGTGCCAGCAGCCCGAGGACCTACAATGAGCAGTTCTTC.

V is TRBV30 and J is TRBJ1-2; perhaps TRBD1 as D (6 bases). Germline assignment: CDR1 GTSNPN and CDR2 SVGIG (reference sequence). Trimming pared 4 bases from V and 4 bases from J, leaving 10 bases between. The CDR3 is 12 amino acids. CDR3 sequence: CAWTQGTYGYTF. DNA of the CDR3: TGTGCCTGGACACAGGGAACCTATGGCTACACCTTC.

In DNA, the CDR3 is TGCGCCAGCAGCTTGGTGGGGGGAGGGCATCAAGAGACCCAGTACTTC. Protein product: CASSLVGGGHQETQYF. The chain combines TRBV5-1 with TRBJ2-5, with TRBD2 matching 7 bases. V gave up 0 bases and J gave up 2 bases; unmatched junction bases: 7. Germline values: CDR1 SGHRS, CDR2 YFSETQ. The CDR3 length is 16 residues.

This clone showed up just once. This chain joins TRBV11-1 and TRBJ2-7; D possibly corresponds to TRBD2 (5 bases). The CDR3 runs to 14 residues. Looked up from germline, CDR1 is SGHAT and CDR2 is FQDESV (reference sequence). V dropped 1 base and J dropped 2 bases, with 9 bases sitting between them. CDR3 nucleotides: TGTGCCAGCAGCTTAGTTACGGGGACCTACGAGCAGTACTTC. Translation: CASSLVTGTYEQYF.

Notes on this clone: An end of the junction does not agree with germline; a read error may underlie this. The J gene is TRBJ2-3, the V gene TRBV5-4; 9 nucleotides match TRBD2. CDR1 and CDR2 from the germline V gene are SGHNT and YYREEE (reference sequence). This CDR3 region has 13 residues. CDR3 in DNA: TGTGCCAGCAGCTTGGAGCTAGCGGGGACCCCCTTGTTT. Encoded protein: CASSLELAGTPLF. Full variable domain (missing parts from reference TRBV5-4 and TRBJ2-3): ETGVTQSPTHLIKTRGQQVTLRCSSQSGHNTVSWYQQALGQGPQFIFQYYREEENGRGNFPPRFSGLQFPNYSSELNVNALELDDSALYLCASSLELAGTPLFGPGTRLTVL.

V gene TRBV7-5 combines with J gene TRBJ1-4. TRBV7-5 is deemed a pseudogene. This CDR3 contains 17 residues. CDR3 in amino acids: CARSLPKKTLGSEKLFF. Written as DNA, the CDR3 is TGTGCCAGAAGCTTACCGAAAAAGACCCTAGGAAGTGAAAAACTGTTTTTT.

This clone was seen a few times. The chain employs TRBV7-2 and TRBJ2-3, with D tentatively TRBD1 (7 bases). CDR3 size: 15 residues. In germline, CDR1 is SGHTA, CDR2 FQGNSA. Between the trimmed V and J ends, which lost 7 bases and 3 bases, there was a span of 17 bases. The CDR3 DNA reads TGTGCCAGCATCCCCCCAGGGGGGCGAACAGATACGCAGTATTTT. This translates into CASIPPGGRTDTQYF.

Regarding this clone: Possible read error: a much larger clone is one base away. The DNA for the CDR3 is TGTGCCACCAGCCACGGTACAGGAAACACCATATATTTT. Amino acids: CATSHGTGNTIYF. The J gene is TRBJ1-3, the V gene TRBV6-5; no firm D call. Germline CDR1 is MNHEY and CDR2 is SVGAGI. The CDR3 runs to 13 residues. Trimming took off 10 bases at V and 4 bases at J, with 14 bases between the two ends.

V is TRBV7-9 and J is TRBJ1-5, with TRBD1 matching 7 bases. The CDR3 is 13 residues long. After removal of 9 bases from V and 5 bases from J, the junction contained 7 bases not matched to a gene. Germline CDR1 and CDR2: SEHNR and FQNEAQ (reference sequence). The CDR3 spells CASSTGTDQPQHF. CDR3 nucleotides: TGTGCCAGTTCGACAGGGACTGATCAGCCCCAGCATTTT.

The V and J genes are TRBV2 and TRBJ2-3, with 7 nucleotides matching TRBD2. With 9 bases clipped from V and 2 bases from J, the junction kept 8 bases outside the gene matches. The CDR3 length is 14 residues. The germline V gene has CDR1 SNHLY and CDR2 FYNNEI. This chain's CDR3 is CASKPSGVTDTQYF. The DNA of the CDR3 is TGTGCCAGTAAACCTAGCGGAGTCACAGATACGCAGTATTTT.